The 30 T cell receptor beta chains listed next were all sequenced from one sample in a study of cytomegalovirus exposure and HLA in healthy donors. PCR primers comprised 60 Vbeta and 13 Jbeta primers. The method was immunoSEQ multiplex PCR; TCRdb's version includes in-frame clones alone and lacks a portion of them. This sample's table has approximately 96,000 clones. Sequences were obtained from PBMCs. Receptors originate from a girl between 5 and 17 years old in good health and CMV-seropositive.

CDR3 residues: CACPLPSFTDTQYF. The DNA of the CDR3 is TGTGCCTGCCCTCTACCCTCATTCACAGATACGCAGTATTTT. The chain links TRBV30 to TRBJ2-3; D unresolved. CDR1 and CDR2 from the germline V gene are GTSNPN and SVGIG (reference sequence). The V gene lost 6 bases and the J gene lost 2 bases, with 15 bases spanning the gap. The CDR3 has 14 residues.

The CDR3, as DNA: TGTGCCAGCAGCTTGCGCGGAGCGGGGAATGGCTACACCTTC. It codes for CASSLRGAGNGYTF. This chain joins TRBV5-4 and TRBJ1-2, with unresolved D. The CDR3 totals 14 residues. Trimming removed 1 base from V and 6 bases from J, with 13 bases in between. Germline CDR1 and CDR2: SGHNT and YYREEE (reference sequence).

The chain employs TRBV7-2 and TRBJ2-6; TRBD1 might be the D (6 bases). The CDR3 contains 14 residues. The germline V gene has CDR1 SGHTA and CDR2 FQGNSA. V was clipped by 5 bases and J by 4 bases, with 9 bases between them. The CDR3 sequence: CASSGGAGANVLTF. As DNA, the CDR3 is TGTGCCAGCAGCGGGGGCGCCGGGGCCAACGTCCTGACTTTC.

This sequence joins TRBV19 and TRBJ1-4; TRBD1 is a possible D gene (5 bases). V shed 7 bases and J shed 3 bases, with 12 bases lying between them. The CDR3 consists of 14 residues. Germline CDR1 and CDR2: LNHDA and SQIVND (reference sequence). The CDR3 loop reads CASNPGTPNEKLFF. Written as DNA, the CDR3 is TGTGCCAGTAATCCCGGGACTCCTAATGAAAAACTGTTTTTT.

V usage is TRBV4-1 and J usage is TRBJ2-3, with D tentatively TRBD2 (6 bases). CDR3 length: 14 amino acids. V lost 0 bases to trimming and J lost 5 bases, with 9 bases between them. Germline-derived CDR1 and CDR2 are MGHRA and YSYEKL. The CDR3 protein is CASSQEREEDTQYF. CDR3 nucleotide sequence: TGCGCCAGCAGCCAAGAAAGGGAGGAAGATACGCAGTATTTT.

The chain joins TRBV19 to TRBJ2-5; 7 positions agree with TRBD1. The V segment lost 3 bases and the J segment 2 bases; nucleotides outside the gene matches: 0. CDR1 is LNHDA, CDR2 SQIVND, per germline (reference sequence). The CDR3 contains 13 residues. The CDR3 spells CASSMTGQETQYF. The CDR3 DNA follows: TGTGCCAGTAGTATGACAGGGCAAGAGACCCAGTACTTC.

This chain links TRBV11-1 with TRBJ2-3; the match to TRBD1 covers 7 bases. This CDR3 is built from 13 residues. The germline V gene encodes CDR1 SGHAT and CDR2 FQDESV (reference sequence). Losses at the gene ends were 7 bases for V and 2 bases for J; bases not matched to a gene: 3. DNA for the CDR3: TGTGCCAGCACCCAGGGGGACACAGATACGCAGTATTTT. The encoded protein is CASTQGDTDTQYF. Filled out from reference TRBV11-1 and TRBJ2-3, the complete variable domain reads EAEVAQSPRYKITEKSQAVAFWCDPISGHATLYWYRQILGQGPELLVQFQDESVVDDSQLPKDRFSAERLKGVDSTLKIQPAELGDSAMYLCASTQGDTDTQYFGPGTRLTVL.

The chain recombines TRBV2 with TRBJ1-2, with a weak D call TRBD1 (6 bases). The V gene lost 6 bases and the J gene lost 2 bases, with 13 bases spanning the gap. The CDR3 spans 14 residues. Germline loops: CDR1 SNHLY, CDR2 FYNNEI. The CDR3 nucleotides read TGTGCCAGCAGAGACACAGGGTTGAACTATGGCTACACCTTC. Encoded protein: CASRDTGLNYGYTF.

This CDR3 is CASSFLVNTEAFF. Written as DNA, the CDR3 is TGTGCCAGTAGTTTCCTCGTGAACACTGAAGCTTTCTTT. This rearrangement joins TRBV19 to TRBJ1-1; D unresolved. CDR3 length: 13 amino acids. Deletions cut 5 bases from V and 0 bases from J, with 7 bases between. Germline loops: CDR1 LNHDA, CDR2 SQIVND (reference sequence).

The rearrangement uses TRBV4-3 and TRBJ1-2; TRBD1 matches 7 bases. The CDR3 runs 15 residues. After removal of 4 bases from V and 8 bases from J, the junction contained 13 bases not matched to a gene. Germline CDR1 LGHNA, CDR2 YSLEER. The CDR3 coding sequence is TGCGCCAGCAGCCCGCGCCGGGACAGCCGTTTCGGCTACACCTTC. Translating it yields CASSPRRDSRFGYTF.

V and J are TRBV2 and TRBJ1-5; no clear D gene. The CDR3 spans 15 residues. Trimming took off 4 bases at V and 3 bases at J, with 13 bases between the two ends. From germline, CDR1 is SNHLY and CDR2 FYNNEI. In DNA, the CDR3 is TGTGCCAGCAGTGTGGTAGGAGGGCCCAATCAGCCCCAGCATTTT. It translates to CASSVVGGPNQPQHF.

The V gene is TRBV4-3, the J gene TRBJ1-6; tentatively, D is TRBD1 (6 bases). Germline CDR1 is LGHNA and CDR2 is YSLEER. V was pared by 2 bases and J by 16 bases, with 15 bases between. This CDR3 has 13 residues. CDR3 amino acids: CASSQLGAYRLHF. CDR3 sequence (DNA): TGCGCCAGCAGCCAACTGGGGGCGTATAGGCTCCACTTT.

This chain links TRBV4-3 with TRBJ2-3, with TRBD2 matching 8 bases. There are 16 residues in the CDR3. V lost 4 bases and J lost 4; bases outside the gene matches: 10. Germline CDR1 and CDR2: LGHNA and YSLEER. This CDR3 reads CASSLGGRGVADTQYF. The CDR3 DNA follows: TGCGCCAGCAGCCTCGGTGGGCGGGGGGTTGCAGATACGCAGTATTTT.

In nucleotides, the CDR3 is TGTGCCAGCAGCTTTATACTCTCTGACTACGAGCAGTACTTC. Residues: CASSFILSDYEQYF. The V gene is TRBV7-9, the J gene TRBJ2-7; D call uncertain. CDR1 is SEHNR, CDR2 FQNEAQ, per germline (reference sequence). There are 14 residues in the CDR3. Deletions cut 3 bases from V and 3 bases from J, with 12 bases between.

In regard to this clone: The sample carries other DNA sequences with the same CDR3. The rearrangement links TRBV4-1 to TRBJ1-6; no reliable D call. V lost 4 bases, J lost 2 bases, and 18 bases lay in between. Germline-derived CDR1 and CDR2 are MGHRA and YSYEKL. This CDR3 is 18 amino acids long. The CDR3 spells CASSLGPGEDPYNSPLHF. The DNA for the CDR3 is TGCGCCAGCAGCCTAGGACCGGGAGAGGACCCCTATAATTCACCCCTCCACTTT.

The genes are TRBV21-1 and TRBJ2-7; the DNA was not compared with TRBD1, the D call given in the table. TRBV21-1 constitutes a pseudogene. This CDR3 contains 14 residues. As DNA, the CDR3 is TGTGCCAGCAGCAAAGCGGCAGGGGTCTACGAGCAGTACTTC. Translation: CASSKAAGVYEQYF.

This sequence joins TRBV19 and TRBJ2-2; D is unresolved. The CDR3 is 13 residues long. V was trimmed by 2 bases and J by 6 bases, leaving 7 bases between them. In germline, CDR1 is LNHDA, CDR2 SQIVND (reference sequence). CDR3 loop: CASSITGPGELFF. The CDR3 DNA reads TGTGCCAGTAGTATAACGGGTCCCGGGGAGCTGTTTTTT.

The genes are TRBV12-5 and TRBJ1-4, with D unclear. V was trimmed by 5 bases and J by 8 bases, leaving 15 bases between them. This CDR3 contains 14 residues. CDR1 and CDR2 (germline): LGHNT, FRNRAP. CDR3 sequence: CASGPWPREEKLFF. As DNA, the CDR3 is TGTGCTAGTGGTCCGTGGCCCCGGGAGGAAAAACTGTTTTTT.

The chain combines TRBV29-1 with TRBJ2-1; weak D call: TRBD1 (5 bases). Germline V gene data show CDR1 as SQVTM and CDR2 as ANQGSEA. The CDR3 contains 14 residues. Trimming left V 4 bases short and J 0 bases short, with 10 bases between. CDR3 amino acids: CSVAGLISYNEQFF. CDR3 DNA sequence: TGCAGCGTTGCAGGGCTAATCTCCTACAATGAGCAGTTCTTC.

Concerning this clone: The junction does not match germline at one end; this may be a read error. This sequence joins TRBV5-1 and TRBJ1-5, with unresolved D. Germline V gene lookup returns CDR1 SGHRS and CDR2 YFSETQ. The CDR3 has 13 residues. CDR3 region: CASSSGPNQHQHF. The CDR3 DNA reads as TGCGCCAGCAGCTCGGGTCCTAATCAGCACCAGCATTTT.

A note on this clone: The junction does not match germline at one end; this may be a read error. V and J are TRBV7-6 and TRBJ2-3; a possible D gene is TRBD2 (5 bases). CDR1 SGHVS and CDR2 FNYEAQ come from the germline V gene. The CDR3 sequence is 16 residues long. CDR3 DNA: TGTGCCAGCAGCTTACTGGTACCGACCCTAGCAGATAAGCAGTATTTT. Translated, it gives CASSLLVPTLADKQYF.

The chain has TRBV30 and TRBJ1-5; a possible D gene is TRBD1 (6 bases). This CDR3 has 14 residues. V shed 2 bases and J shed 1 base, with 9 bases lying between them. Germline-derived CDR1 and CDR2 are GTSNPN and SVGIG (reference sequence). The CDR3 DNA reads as TGTGCCTGGAGTATAGGACAGAGCAATCAGCCCCAGCATTTT. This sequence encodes CAWSIGQSNQPQHF.

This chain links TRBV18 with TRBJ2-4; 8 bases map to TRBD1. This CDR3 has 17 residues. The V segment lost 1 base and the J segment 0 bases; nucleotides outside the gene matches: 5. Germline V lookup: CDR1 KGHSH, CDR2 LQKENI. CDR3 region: CASSPLFGQGAKNIQYF. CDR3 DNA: TGTGCCAGCTCACCACTATTCGGACAGGGAGCCAAAAACATTCAGTACTTC.

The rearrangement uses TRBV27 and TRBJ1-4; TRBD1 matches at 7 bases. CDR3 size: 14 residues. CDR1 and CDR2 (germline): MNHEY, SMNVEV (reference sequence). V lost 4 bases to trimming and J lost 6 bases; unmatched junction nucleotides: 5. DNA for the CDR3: TGTGCCAGCAGTTCTAGGGGGCCGCATGAAAAACTGTTTTTT. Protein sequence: CASSSRGPHEKLFF.

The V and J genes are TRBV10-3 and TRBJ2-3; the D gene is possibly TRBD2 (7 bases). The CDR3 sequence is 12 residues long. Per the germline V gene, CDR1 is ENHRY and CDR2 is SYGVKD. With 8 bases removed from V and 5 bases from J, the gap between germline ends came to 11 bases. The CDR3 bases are TGTGCCATCGGGGGGGGCAAAGATACGCAGTATTTT. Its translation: CAIGGGKDTQYF.

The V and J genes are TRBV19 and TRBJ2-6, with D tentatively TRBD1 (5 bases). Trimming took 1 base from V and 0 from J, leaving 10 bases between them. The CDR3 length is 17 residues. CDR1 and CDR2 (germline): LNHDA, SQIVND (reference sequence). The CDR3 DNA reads TGTGCCAGTAGTATAGGGCCAGGGTCCTCTGGGGCCAACGTCCTGACTTTC. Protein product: CASSIGPGSSGANVLTF.

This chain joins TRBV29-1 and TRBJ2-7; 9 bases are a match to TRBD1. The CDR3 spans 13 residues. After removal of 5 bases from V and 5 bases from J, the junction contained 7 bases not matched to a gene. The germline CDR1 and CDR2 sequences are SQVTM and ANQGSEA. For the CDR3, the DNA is TGCAGCGTTCCCGGGACAGGGATCAACGAGCAGTACTTC. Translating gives CSVPGTGINEQYF.

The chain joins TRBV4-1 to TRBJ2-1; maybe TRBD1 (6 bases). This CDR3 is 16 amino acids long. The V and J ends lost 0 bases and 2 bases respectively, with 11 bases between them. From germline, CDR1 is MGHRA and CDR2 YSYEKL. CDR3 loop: CASSQESRTAYNEQFF. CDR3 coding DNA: TGCGCCAGCAGCCAAGAGTCTAGGACAGCCTACAATGAGCAGTTCTTC.

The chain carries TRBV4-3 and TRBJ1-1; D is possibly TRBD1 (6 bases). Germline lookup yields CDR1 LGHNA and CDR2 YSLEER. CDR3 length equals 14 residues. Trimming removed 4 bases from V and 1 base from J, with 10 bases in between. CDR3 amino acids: CASSLEQGNTEAFF. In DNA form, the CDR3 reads TGCGCCAGCAGCCTAGAACAGGGGAACACTGAAGCTTTCTTT.

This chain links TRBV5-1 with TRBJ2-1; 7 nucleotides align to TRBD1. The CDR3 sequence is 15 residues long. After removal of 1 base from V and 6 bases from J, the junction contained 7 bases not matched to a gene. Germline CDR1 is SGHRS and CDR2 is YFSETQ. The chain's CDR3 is CASSLIQGSSNEQFF. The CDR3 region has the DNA TGCGCCAGCAGCTTGATACAGGGGTCGAGCAATGAGCAGTTCTTC.